This T cell receptor beta chain was recorded in a study of technical replicates of blood from a handful of donors. Profiling relied on immunoSEQ multiplex PCR, and the TCRdb table lists in-frame clones only, not all of them. The profile shows 40,000 to 55,000 clones, approximately 95% of them singletons. The V segment lost 4 bases and the J segment 10 bases; nucleotides outside the gene matches: 10. Per the germline V gene, CDR1 is SQVTM and CDR2 is ANQGSEA. This CDR3 has 13 residues. The sample taken for sequencing was T cells isolated from PBMCs. The origin of this receptor is a human donor in good health. The chain employs TRBV29-1 and TRBJ1-2; 9 nucleotides agree with TRBD1. Written as DNA, the CDR3 is TGCAGCGTTGGACCTAAGGGACAGGGAGCCTACACCTTC. Translation: CSVGPKGQGAYTF.